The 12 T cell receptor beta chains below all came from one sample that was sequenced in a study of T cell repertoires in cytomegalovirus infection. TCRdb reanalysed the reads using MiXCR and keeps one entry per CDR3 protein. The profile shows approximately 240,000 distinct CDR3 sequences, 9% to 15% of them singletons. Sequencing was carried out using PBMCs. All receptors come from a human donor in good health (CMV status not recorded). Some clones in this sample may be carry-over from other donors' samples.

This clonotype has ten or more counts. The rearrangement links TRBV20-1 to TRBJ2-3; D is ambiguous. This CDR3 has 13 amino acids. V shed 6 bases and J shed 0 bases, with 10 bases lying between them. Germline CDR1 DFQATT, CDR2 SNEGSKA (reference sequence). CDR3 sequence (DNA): TGCAGTGCCGTCGGCCTAAGCACAGATACGCAGTATTTT. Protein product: CSAVGLSTDTQYF.

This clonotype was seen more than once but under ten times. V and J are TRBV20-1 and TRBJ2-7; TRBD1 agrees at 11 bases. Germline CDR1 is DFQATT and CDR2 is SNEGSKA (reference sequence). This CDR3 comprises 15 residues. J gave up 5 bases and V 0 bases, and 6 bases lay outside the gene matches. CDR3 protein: CSARDRGQGANEQYF. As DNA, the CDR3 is TGCAGTGCTAGAGATCGAGGACAGGGGGCCAACGAGCAGTACTTC.

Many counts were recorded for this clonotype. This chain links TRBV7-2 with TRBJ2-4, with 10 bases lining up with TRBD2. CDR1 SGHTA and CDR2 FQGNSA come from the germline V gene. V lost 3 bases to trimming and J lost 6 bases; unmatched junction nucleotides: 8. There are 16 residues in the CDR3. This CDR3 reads CASSFGLAGAGNIQYF. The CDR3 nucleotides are TGTGCCAGCAGCTTCGGGCTAGCGGGGGCCGGAAACATTCAGTACTTC.

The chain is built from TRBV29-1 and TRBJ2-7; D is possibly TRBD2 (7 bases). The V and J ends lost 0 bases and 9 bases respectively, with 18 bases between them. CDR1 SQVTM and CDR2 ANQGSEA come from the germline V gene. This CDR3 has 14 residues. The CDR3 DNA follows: TGCAGCGTTGAAGATCGGGGGGCACTGGCCGGGCAGTACTTC. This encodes CSVEDRGALAGQYF.

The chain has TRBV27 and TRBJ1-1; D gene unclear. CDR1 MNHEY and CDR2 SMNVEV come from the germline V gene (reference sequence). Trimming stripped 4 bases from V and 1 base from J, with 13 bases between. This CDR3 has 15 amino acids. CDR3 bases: TGTGCCAGCAGTTCAAGGGAGACGGCGAACACTGAAGCTTTCTTT. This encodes CASSSRETANTEAFF.

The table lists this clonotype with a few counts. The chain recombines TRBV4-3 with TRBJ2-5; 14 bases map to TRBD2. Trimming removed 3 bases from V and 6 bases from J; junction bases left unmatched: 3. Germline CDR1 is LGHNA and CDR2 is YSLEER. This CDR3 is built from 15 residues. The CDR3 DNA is TGCGCCAGCAGCCATGGACTAGCGGGGGGCCAGACCCAGTACTTC. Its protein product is CASSHGLAGGQTQYF.

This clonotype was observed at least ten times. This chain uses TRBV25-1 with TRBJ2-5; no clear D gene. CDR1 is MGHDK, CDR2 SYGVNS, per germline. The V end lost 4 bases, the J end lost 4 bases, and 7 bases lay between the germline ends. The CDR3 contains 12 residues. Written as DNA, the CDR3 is TGTGCCAGCAGTGCAAGTGCAGAGACCCAGTACTTC. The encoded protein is CASSASAETQYF.

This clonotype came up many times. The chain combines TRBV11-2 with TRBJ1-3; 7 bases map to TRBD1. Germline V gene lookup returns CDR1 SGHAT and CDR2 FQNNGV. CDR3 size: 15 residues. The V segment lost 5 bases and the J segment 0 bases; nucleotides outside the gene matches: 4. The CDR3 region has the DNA TGTGCCAGCAGCGCGGGACAGTCCTCTGGAAACACCATATATTTT. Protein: CASSAGQSSGNTIYF.

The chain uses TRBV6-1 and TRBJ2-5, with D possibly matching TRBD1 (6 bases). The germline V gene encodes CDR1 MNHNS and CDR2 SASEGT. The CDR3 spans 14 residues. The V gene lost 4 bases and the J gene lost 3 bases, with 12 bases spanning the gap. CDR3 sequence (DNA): TGTGCCAGCAGTGGAGGTGGACAGAAAGAGACCCAGTACTTC. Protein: CASSGGGQKETQYF.

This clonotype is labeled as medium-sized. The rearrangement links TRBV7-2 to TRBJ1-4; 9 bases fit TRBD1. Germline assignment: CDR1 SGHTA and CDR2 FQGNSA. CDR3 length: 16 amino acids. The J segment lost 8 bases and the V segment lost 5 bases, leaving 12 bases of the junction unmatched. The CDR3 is CASSLIPGQGGEKLFF. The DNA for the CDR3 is TGTGCCAGCAGCCTAATACCGGGACAGGGAGGGGAAAAACTGTTTTTT.

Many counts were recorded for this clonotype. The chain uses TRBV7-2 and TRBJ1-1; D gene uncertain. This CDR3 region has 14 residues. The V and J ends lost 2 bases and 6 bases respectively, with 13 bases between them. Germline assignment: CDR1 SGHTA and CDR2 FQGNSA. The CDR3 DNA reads TGTGCCAGCAGCTTATCTTTGGTAGGAGCTGAAGCTTTCTTT. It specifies CASSLSLVGAEAFF. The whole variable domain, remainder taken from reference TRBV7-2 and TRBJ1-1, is GAGVSQSPSNKVTEKGKDVELRCDPISGHTALYWYRQSLGQGLEFLIYFQGNSAPDKSGLPSDRFSAERTGGSVSTLTIQRTQQEDSAVYLCASSLSLVGAEAFFGQGTRLTVV.

Here the CDR3 DNA reads TGTGCCAGCAGCTTACGGACGGGGGCGGTCAACACCGGGGAGCTGTTTTTT. Its protein is CASSLRTGAVNTGELFF. The chain links TRBV7-3 to TRBJ2-2; either TRBD1 or TRBD2 may supply D (6 bases each). The length of the CDR3 is 17 residues. The germline V gene has CDR1 SGHTA and CDR2 FQGTGA. The V and J ends lost 2 bases and 2 bases respectively, with 15 bases between them.